The T cell receptor beta chain described here comes from a study of blood T cell repertoires in COVID-19. Study-wide background: Samples of COVID-19 (acute and convalescent) were obtained from the United States, Italy and Spain. T cells, B-cell-depleted T cells, or PBMCs supplied cDNA or gDNA.

Here immunoSEQ multiplex PCR was the method, and the copy in TCRdb shows in-frame clones only, minus some. The table has about 220,000 clones, roughly four fifths seen once. Germline CDR1 MNHEY, CDR2 SMNVEV (reference sequence). This CDR3 is 12 amino acids long. V lost 2 bases, J lost 11 bases, and 12 bases lay in between. This sequence was found in a woman in her 70s with acute or convalescent COVID-19. The V call is TRBV27, the J call TRBJ1-1; D is unclear. What was sequenced was peripheral blood. The DNA for the CDR3 is TGTGCCAGCAGTTTAAGAAAGATTGGCGCTTTCTTT. This codes for CASSLRKIGAFF.